Following are 32 T cell receptor beta chains from one sample sequenced in a study of blood T cell repertoires in COVID-19. TCRdb keeps only in-frame clones here, not all; method: immunoSEQ multiplex PCR. This sample has under 100,000 clones, with about three quarters found just once. The sequencing input was peripheral blood. These receptors were collected from a woman aged 80 or over with active or convalescent COVID-19.

This clone was seen ten or more times. The chain is built from TRBV5-5 and TRBJ1-3, with 8 bases identical to TRBD1. Germline V gives CDR1 SGHKS, CDR2 YYEKEE (reference sequence). The CDR3 loop spans 14 amino acids. After removal of 4 bases from V and 7 bases from J, the junction contained 7 bases not matched to a gene. The chain's CDR3 is CASSPDRVGNTIYF. Written as DNA, the CDR3 is TGTGCCAGCAGCCCGGACAGGGTAGGGAACACCATATATTTT.

This clone showed up just a few times. The chain uses TRBV29-1 and TRBJ2-7; no reliable D call. Trimming took off 5 bases at V and 2 bases at J, with 22 bases between the two ends. Germline values: CDR1 SQVTM, CDR2 ANQGSEA. The CDR3 is made up of 16 amino acids. In DNA, the CDR3 is TGCAGCGTTTTCACCCCCACAGCCCTAAACCCCTACGAGCAGTACTTC. This codes for CSVFTPTALNPYEQYF.

This clone was seen only a few times. V and J are TRBV5-4 and TRBJ2-3; D is uncertain. The V gene's germline CDR1 is SGHNT and CDR2 YYREEE (reference sequence). V lost 4 bases and J 0 bases, leaving 15 bases between the germline ends. The CDR3 spans 16 residues. This chain's CDR3 is CASSPQAATSTDTQYF. For the CDR3, the DNA is TGTGCCAGCAGCCCGCAGGCTGCCACTAGCACAGATACGCAGTATTTT.

This rearrangement joins TRBV5-4 to TRBJ2-1; D is ambiguous. The germline V and J ends were trimmed by 2 bases and 1 base, with 10 bases remaining between them. From germline, CDR1 is SGHNT and CDR2 YYREEE (reference sequence). The CDR3 consists of 15 residues. In DNA form, the CDR3 reads TGTGCCAGCAGCTTCGACGAGGATTCCTACAATGAGCAGTTCTTC. It translates to CASSFDEDSYNEQFF.

V gene TRBV6-5 combines with J gene TRBJ1-5; TRBD1 matches 7 bases. The germline V gene has CDR1 MNHEY and CDR2 SVGAGI. This CDR3 is 14 amino acids long. J lost 4 bases, V lost 5 bases, and 5 bases had no gene match. CDR3 in amino acids: CASSPGTENQPQHF. Written as DNA, the CDR3 is TGTGCCAGCAGTCCCGGGACAGAAAATCAGCCCCAGCATTTT.

This clone has only a few counts. This sequence joins TRBV5-1 and TRBJ2-7, with 11 bases aligning to TRBD1. This CDR3 is 15 amino acids long. Germline loops: CDR1 SGHRS, CDR2 YFSETQ. The V gene end was trimmed by 0 bases and the J gene end by 5 bases; junction bases not matched to a gene: 4. CDR3 bases: TGCGCCAGCAGCTTGGAGGACAGGGGGCTAGACGAGCAGTACTTC. Its translation: CASSLEDRGLDEQYF.

V and J are TRBV27 and TRBJ1-6, with D hard to call. The CDR3 totals 16 residues. V dropped 0 bases and J dropped 9 bases, with 15 bases sitting between them. Germline assignment: CDR1 MNHEY and CDR2 SMNVEV (reference sequence). The CDR3: CASSLSRGFEGSPLHF. Here the CDR3 DNA reads TGTGCCAGCAGTTTATCACGAGGGTTCGAGGGTTCACCCCTCCACTTT.

The V gene is TRBV5-1, the J gene TRBJ2-3; TRBD2 aligns across 8 bases. Germline trimming cut 0 bases from V and 4 bases from J; bases unmatched to any gene: 4. This CDR3 contains 15 residues. CDR1 is SGHRS and CDR2 is YFSETQ in the germline V gene. CDR3 in DNA: TGCGCCAGCAGCTTGGCGGGGGGGCCCGCAGATACGCAGTATTTT. It is translated as CASSLAGGPADTQYF.

The V and J genes are TRBV6-2 or TRBV6-3 and TRBJ2-2, with a possible D match to TRBD1 (6 bases). The CDR3 totals 18 residues. Per germline, CDR1 MNHEY and CDR2 SVGEGT. V dropped 5 bases and J dropped 3 bases, with 22 bases sitting between them. The DNA for the CDR3 is TGTGCCAGCAGTCCACTTGGGGGCCAAAAGGGGGACACCGGGGAGCTGTTTTTT. Translated, it gives CASSPLGGQKGDTGELFF.

CDR3 region: CASSLWGRTDTQYF. The CDR3 nucleotides are TGTGCCAGCAGCTTGTGGGGCCGGACAGATACGCAGTATTTT. The V and J genes are TRBV7-8 and TRBJ2-3; maybe TRBD1 (5 bases). Between the trimmed V and J ends, which lost 3 bases and 3 bases, there was a span of 10 bases. This CDR3 region has 14 residues. Germline CDR1 SGHVS, CDR2 FQNEAQ.

This sequence joins TRBV9 and TRBJ2-1, with 7 bases that match TRBD1. V trimming: 1 base; J trimming: 4 bases; junction bases outside the gene matches: 5. CDR1 and CDR2 (germline): SGDLS, YYNGEE. CDR3 length: 15 residues. CDR3 protein: CASSVLGGAYNEQFF. CDR3 bases: TGTGCCAGCAGCGTATTAGGGGGCGCATACAATGAGCAGTTCTTC.

The V and J genes are TRBV4-3 and TRBJ2-7, with 7 bases matching TRBD2. Trimming took 0 bases from V and 2 from J; bases not matched to a gene: 4. The CDR3 totals 15 residues. CDR1 is LGHNA, CDR2 YSLEER, per germline. CDR3 loop: CASSQDERGTYEQYF. The DNA of the CDR3 is TGCGCCAGCAGCCAAGATGAGCGGGGAACCTACGAGCAGTACTTC.

V gene TRBV12-3 or TRBV12-4 combines with J gene TRBJ1-2, with a tentative D call TRBD1 (6 bases). CDR3 length: 13 amino acids. Trimming pared 5 bases from V and 5 bases from J, leaving 12 bases between. Here the CDR3 DNA reads TGTGCCAGCAGTCCCGACAGGATGTATGGCTACACCTTC. Its translation is CASSPDRMYGYTF.

This clone was observed a few times. CDR3 bases: TGCGCCAGCAGCTTATATAGCAATCAGCCCCAGCATTTT. This gives the protein CASSLYSNQPQHF. The chain is built from TRBV5-1 and TRBJ1-5; D gene ambiguous. Germline V gives CDR1 SGHRS, CDR2 YFSETQ. The length of the CDR3 is 13 residues. The V gene lost 2 bases and the J gene lost 0 bases, with 3 bases spanning the gap.

V and J are TRBV7-2 and TRBJ2-2; 10 bases fit TRBD2. This CDR3 comprises 16 residues. With V trimmed by 5 bases and J by 3 bases, 6 bases remained unmatched. CDR1 and CDR2 (germline): SGHTA, FQGNSA. CDR3 DNA: TGTGCCAGCAGCCACAGCGGGGGGGCCGACACCGGGGAGCTGTTTTTT. It is translated as CASSHSGGADTGELFF.

The J gene is TRBJ1-2, the V gene TRBV30; TRBD1 is a possible D gene (6 bases). Trimming took 5 bases from V and 8 from J, leaving 21 bases between them. CDR1 is GTSNPN and CDR2 is SVGIG in the germline V gene (reference sequence). This CDR3 has 14 amino acids. The DNA for the CDR3 is TGTGCCTGGGGTCCCTACAGGGAGATGAGGGGCTACACCTTC. Translated: CAWGPYREMRGYTF. Full variable domain (outside the CDR3, taken from reference TRBV30 and TRBJ1-2): SQTIHQWPATLVQPVGSPLSLECTVEGTSNPNLYWYRQAAGRGLQLLFYSVGIGQISSEVPQNLSASRPQDRQFILSSKKLLLSDSGFYLCAWGPYREMRGYTFGSGTRLTVV.

The rearrangement links TRBV6-2 or TRBV6-3 to TRBJ1-2; 8 nucleotides line up with TRBD1. Per the germline V gene, CDR1 is MNHEY and CDR2 is SVGEGT. V shed 3 bases and J 4 bases; nucleotides not matched to a gene: 4. The CDR3 is 14 amino acids. CDR3 amino acids: CASSYRTGSYGYTF. The CDR3, as DNA: TGTGCCAGCAGTTATCGGACAGGGTCCTATGGCTACACCTTC.

The chain uses TRBV10-3 and TRBJ2-5; D unclear. This CDR3 contains 14 residues. Germline CDR1 is ENHRY and CDR2 is SYGVKD. V was trimmed by 2 bases and J by 3 bases, leaving 10 bases between them. This chain's CDR3 is CAISEEAEKETQYF. As DNA, the CDR3 is TGTGCCATCAGTGAGGAGGCCGAAAAAGAGACCCAGTACTTC.

This chain links TRBV5-6 with TRBJ2-7; tentative D call: TRBD1 (5 bases). Germline CDR1 reads SGHDT; CDR2 reads YYEEEE. V was pared by 2 bases and J by 3 bases, with 12 bases between. The CDR3 covers 14 residues. CDR3 in amino acids: CASSLGVVGYEQYF. The CDR3 DNA reads TGTGCCAGCAGCTTAGGGGTGGTCGGCTACGAGCAGTACTTC.

In this sample, this clone turned up a few times. The rearrangement joins TRBV7-2 to TRBJ1-5, with 9 bases identical to TRBD1. The V gene end was trimmed by 4 bases and the J gene end by 4 bases; junction bases not matched to a gene: 5. In germline, CDR1 is SGHTA, CDR2 FQGNSA. This CDR3 has 15 residues. DNA for the CDR3: TGTGCCAGCAGCTCAAGGACAGGGGAGAATCAGCCCCAGCATTTT. The encoded protein is CASSSRTGENQPQHF. The full variable domain, rest sourced from reference TRBV7-2 and TRBJ1-5, is GAGVSQSPSNKVTEKGKDVELRCDPISGHTALYWYRQSLGQGLEFLIYFQGNSAPDKSGLPSDRFSAERTGGSVSTLTIQRTQQEDSAVYLCASSSRTGENQPQHFGDGTRLSIL.

This chain joins TRBV6-6 and TRBJ2-1; D perhaps matches TRBD1 (5 bases). Germline V gene data show CDR1 as MNHNY and CDR2 as SVGAGI (reference sequence). The CDR3 covers 12 residues. The germline V and J ends were trimmed by 4 bases and 6 bases, with 7 bases remaining between them. Here the CDR3 DNA reads TGTGCCAGCAGTTTAGGGGTCAATGAGCAGTTCTTC. Amino acids: CASSLGVNEQFF.

CDR3 loop: CASRQGDTGELFF. The CDR3 nucleotides are TGTGCCTCAAGACAGGGAGACACCGGGGAGCTGTTTTTT. The genes are TRBV24-1 and TRBJ2-2; TRBD1 agrees at 7 bases. V shed 12 bases and J 3 bases; nucleotides not matched to a gene: 6. The CDR3 covers 13 residues. CDR1 and CDR2 (germline): KGHDR, SFDVKD.

This clone was detected ten times or more. The J gene is TRBJ1-6, the V gene TRBV20-1; D possibly corresponds to TRBD1 (6 bases). The CDR3 spans 14 residues. V lost 3 bases, J lost 7 bases, and 13 bases lay in between. Germline CDR1 DFQATT, CDR2 SNEGSKA (reference sequence). CDR3 protein: CSASLGAGNSPLHF. As DNA, the CDR3 is TGCAGTGCTAGTCTGGGGGCTGGGAATTCACCCCTCCACTTT.

The J gene is TRBJ2-2, the V gene TRBV4-3; D perhaps matches TRBD1 (6 bases). CDR1 and CDR2 from the germline V gene are LGHNA and YSLEER. The CDR3 loop spans 17 amino acids. V was clipped by 0 bases and J by 1 base, with 12 bases between them. The CDR3 here is CASSQDYPTGNTGELFF. In DNA form, the CDR3 reads TGCGCCAGCAGCCAAGATTACCCGACAGGGAACACCGGGGAGCTGTTTTTT.

The chain carries TRBV29-1 and TRBJ2-5, with unresolved D. The CDR3 has 11 amino acids. Deletions cut 4 bases from V and 4 bases from J, with 7 bases between. Germline lookup yields CDR1 SQVTM and CDR2 ANQGSEA. The CDR3 DNA reads TGCAGCGTTGGACTGCGAGAGACCCAGTACTTC. This codes for CSVGLRETQYF.

The CDR3 DNA sequence: TGTGCCAGCTCAACGCCAGGGGCGGAAGAGACCCAGTACTTC. As protein: CASSTPGAEETQYF. The chain has TRBV18 and TRBJ2-5, with D tentatively TRBD1 (6 bases). Germline assignment: CDR1 KGHSH and CDR2 LQKENI. V gave up 5 bases and J gave up 3 bases, with 13 bases separating them. This CDR3 is built from 14 residues. Filled out from reference TRBV18 and TRBJ2-5, the complete variable domain reads NAGVMQNPRHLVRRRGQEARLRCSPMKGHSHVYWYRQLPEEGLKFMVYLQKENIIDESGMPKERFSAEFPKEGPSILRIQQVVRGDSAAYFCASSTPGAEETQYFGPGTRLLVL.

With regard to this clone: Relative to the germline gene, one junction end is altered; a read error may explain this. The chain has TRBV20-1 and TRBJ2-7, with 7 bases lining up with TRBD2. Germline V CDR1 and CDR2: DFQATT, SNEGSKA (reference sequence). The CDR3 has 14 amino acids. The CDR3 is CSASEAGSGYAQYF. In DNA form, the CDR3 reads TGCAGTGCTAGTGAAGCGGGGAGTGGGTACGCGCAGTACTTC.

The count of this clone is one. This CDR3 is CASSQARGEQFF. CDR3 DNA sequence: TGTGCCAGCAGCCAGGCGAGAGGTGAGCAGTTCTTC. This chain uses TRBV3-1 (or the pseudogene TRBV3-2) with TRBJ2-1, with D hard to call. CDR1 is LGHDT and CDR2 is YNNKEL in the germline V gene (reference sequence). The CDR3 has 12 residues. V dropped 3 bases and J dropped 9 bases, with 9 bases sitting between them.

The chain has TRBV4-1 and TRBJ1-4; tentatively, D is TRBD1 (5 bases). Germline CDR1 is MGHRA and CDR2 is YSYEKL. Trimming took off 4 bases at V and 6 bases at J, with 27 bases between the two ends. This CDR3 has 19 residues. The CDR3 DNA follows: TGCGCCAGCAGCCTGCGAACCGTTCAAGTGGGGCGTCGAGATGAAAAACTGTTTTTT. Translated, it gives CASSLRTVQVGRRDEKLFF.

V usage is TRBV5-1 and J usage is TRBJ2-7; 15 nucleotides match TRBD2. The germline V gene has CDR1 SGHRS and CDR2 YFSETQ. After removal of 4 bases from V and 4 bases from J, the junction contained 24 bases not matched to a gene. CDR3 length: 22 residues. The CDR3 sequence is CASSDGRLFGLAGGPRGYEQYF. CDR3 sequence (DNA): TGCGCCAGCAGCGACGGACGGTTATTTGGACTAGCGGGGGGGCCACGGGGTTACGAGCAGTACTTC.

This clone has only a few counts. The genes are TRBV19 and TRBJ1-4, with unresolved D. V lost 4 bases, J lost 4 bases, and 16 bases lay in between. Germline V gene data show CDR1 as LNHDA and CDR2 as SQIVND (reference sequence). CDR3 length: 16 residues. The CDR3 coding sequence is TGTGCCAGTAGTAGGACCCGCAGAGGACTTAATGAAAAACTGTTTTTT. Its protein product is CASSRTRRGLNEKLFF.

This clone has a handful of counts. The CDR3 DNA is TGTGCCAGCGGTGTCGGGGAGACCCAGTACTTC. Residues: CASGVGETQYF. The rearrangement uses TRBV9 and TRBJ2-5; no firm D call. Germline CDR1 and CDR2: SGDLS and YYNGEE. This CDR3 has 11 residues. V lost 7 bases, J lost 5 bases, and 9 bases lay in between.